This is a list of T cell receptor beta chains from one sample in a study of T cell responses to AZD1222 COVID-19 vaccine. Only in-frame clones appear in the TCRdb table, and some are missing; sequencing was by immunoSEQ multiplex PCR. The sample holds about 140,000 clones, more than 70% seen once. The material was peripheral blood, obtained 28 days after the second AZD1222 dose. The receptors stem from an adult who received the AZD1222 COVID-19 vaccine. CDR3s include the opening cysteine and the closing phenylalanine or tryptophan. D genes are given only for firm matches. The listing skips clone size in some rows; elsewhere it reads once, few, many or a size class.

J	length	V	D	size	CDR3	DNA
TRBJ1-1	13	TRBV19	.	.	CASSTQSDTEAFF	TGTGCCAGTAGTACCCAGTCCGACACTGAAGCTTTCTTT
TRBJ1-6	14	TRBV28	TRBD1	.	CASSIGTGTSPLHF	TGTGCCAGCAGTATCGGGACAGGGACTTCACCCCTCCACTTT
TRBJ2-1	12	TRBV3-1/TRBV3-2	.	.	CASSQDLNEQFF	TGTGCCAGCAGCCAAGATTTGAACGAGCAGTTCTTC
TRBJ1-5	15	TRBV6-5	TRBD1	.	CASSYRRQGGQPQHF	TGTGCCAGCAGTTATCGGCGACAGGGAGGCCAGCCCCAGCATTTT
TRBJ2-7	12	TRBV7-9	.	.	CASSLGPSVKYF	TGTGCCAGCAGCTTAGGTCCCTCCGTTAAGTACTTC
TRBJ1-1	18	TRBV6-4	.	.	CASSDSSGLQSRVSEAFF	TGTGCCAGCAGTGACTCGAGTGGACTCCAGTCGAGGGTATCTGAAGCTTTCTTT
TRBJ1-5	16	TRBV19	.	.	CASMIGQTFSSVPQHF	TGTGCCAGTATGATCGGACAGACCTTCAGTTCTGTGCCCCAGCATTTT
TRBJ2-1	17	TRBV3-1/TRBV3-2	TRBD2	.	CASSQARTSGGGNEQFF	TGTGCCAGCAGCCAAGCTCGGACTAGCGGGGGAGGCAATGAGCAGTTCTTC
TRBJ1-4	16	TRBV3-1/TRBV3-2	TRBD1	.	CASSTRTGGSNEKLFF	TGTGCCAGCAGCACGCGGACAGGGGGTTCTAATGAAAAACTGTTTTTT
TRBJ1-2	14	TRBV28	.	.	CASTRDPTNYGYTF	TGTGCCAGCACCAGGGACCCTACTAACTATGGCTACACCTTC
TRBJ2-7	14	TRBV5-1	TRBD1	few	CASSIGGGTYEQYF	TGCGCCAGCAGCATAGGGGGCGGAACCTACGAGCAGTACTTC
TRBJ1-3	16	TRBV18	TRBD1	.	CASSSTQGAPGNTIYF	TGTGCCAGCTCATCGACTCAGGGGGCCCCTGGAAACACCATATATTTT
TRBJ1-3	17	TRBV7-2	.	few	CASSLGLGLVSGNTIYF	TGTGCCAGCAGCTTAGGGTTGGGGCTTGTCTCTGGAAACACCATATATTTT
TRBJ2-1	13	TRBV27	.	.	CASSLYLGDEQFF	TGTGCCAGCAGTTTATACCTAGGGGATGAGCAGTTCTTC
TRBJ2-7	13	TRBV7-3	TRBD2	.	CASSLTTSDEQYF	TGTGCCAGCAGCTTAACGACTAGCGACGAGCAGTACTTC
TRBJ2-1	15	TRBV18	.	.	CASSPPSGQNNEQFF	TGTGCCAGCTCACCACCGAGCGGACAGAACAATGAGCAGTTCTTC
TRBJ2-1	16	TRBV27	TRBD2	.	CASRAGTSARGHEQFF	TGTGCCAGCAGGGCTGGGACTAGCGCTCGCGGGCATGAGCAGTTCTTC